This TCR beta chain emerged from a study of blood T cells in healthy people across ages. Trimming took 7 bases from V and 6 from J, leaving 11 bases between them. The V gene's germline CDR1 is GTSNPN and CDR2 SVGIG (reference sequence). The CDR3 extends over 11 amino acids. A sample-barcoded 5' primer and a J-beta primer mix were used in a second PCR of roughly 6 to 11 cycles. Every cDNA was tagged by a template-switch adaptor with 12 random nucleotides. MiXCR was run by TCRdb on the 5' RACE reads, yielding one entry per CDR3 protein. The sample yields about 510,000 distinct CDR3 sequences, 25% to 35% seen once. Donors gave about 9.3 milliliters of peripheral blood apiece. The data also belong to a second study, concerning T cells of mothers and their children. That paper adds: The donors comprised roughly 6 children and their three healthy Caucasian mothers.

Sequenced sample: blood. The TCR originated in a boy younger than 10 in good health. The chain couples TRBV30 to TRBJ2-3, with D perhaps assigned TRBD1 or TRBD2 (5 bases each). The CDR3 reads CASYWGDTQYF. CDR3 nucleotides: TGTGCCTCCTATTGGGGGGATACGCAGTATTTT.